This T cell receptor beta chain originates from a study of sequential checkpoint blockade in melanoma. Study details: Maintenance nivolumab came after either treatment sequence.

V shed 1 base and J 6 bases; nucleotides not matched to a gene: 3. The CDR3 loop spans 13 amino acids. Germline V lookup: CDR1 SEHNR, CDR2 FQNEAQ (reference sequence). Treatment reported: randomized to nivolumab then ipilimumab (arm A) or the reverse (arm B). None of the patients previously received DNA-damaging chemotherapy. Details on this clone: This sample also contains other DNA sequences that code for the same CDR3.

The method was immunoSEQ multiplex PCR; TCRdb's version includes in-frame clones alone and lacks a portion of them. This table has approximately 17,000 clones, about 80% appearing once. The specimen was CD8+ T cells sorted from blood (inferred from file names), collected from a patient given nivolumab and ipilimumab in sequence. The clonotype was recovered from a human donor with melanoma. J is TRBJ2-7 and V is TRBV7-9; 7 nucleotides agree with TRBD2. CDR3 bases: TGTGCCAGCAGCTTAGTGGGGGGGGTCGAGCAGTACTTC. Its protein is CASSLVGGVEQYF.